Below are 11 T cell receptor beta chains sequenced from a single sample in a study of CD8+CD57+ T cells in acquired aplastic anemia. TCR beta VDJ and CDR3 profiling used genomic DNA as template. TCRdb reanalysed the reads using MiXCR and keeps one entry per CDR3 protein. The table records some 190,000 distinct CDR3 sequences, less than 55% of them present only once. Input material: sorted CD4+, CD8+, or CD8+CD57+ T cells (not recorded which) from PBMCs. These receptors came from a human donor in good health.

This clonotype was seen a handful of times. This chain joins TRBV10-3 and TRBJ1-2; D possibly corresponds to TRBD1 (6 bases). The CDR3 covers 16 residues. V lost 3 bases and J lost 3, with 17 bases in between. CDR1 is ENHRY, CDR2 SYGVKD, per germline. The CDR3 here is CAISDPGQRGDYGYTF. DNA of the CDR3: TGTGCCATCAGTGACCCTGGGCAGAGGGGGGACTATGGCTACACCTTC.

The chain recombines TRBV20-1 with TRBJ2-4; D gene ambiguous. CDR1 is DFQATT and CDR2 is SNEGSKA in the germline V gene (reference sequence). The CDR3 loop spans 15 amino acids. With 6 bases removed from V and 0 bases from J, the gap between germline ends came to 15 bases. The DNA for the CDR3 is TGCAGTGCAAGACCACCCCTAATAGCCAAAAACATTCAGTACTTC. Translated, it gives CSARPPLIAKNIQYF.

Details on this clonotype: One junction end does not reproduce the germline sequence, and a read error may be involved. This sequence joins TRBV10-3 and TRBJ2-3; TRBD2 matches 8 bases. This CDR3 contains 14 residues. Germline V gives CDR1 ENHRY, CDR2 SYGVKD. This chain's CDR3 is CASSESGGFDTQYF. CDR3 bases: TGTGCCAGCAGTGAAAGCGGGGGTTTCGATACGCAGTATTTT.

The genes are TRBV6-1 and TRBJ2-5; a weak D match, TRBD1 (5 bases). Germline V lookup: CDR1 MNHNS, CDR2 SASEGT. Trimming took off 1 base at V and 7 bases at J, with 13 bases between the two ends. This CDR3 region has 14 residues. CDR3 bases: TGTGCCAGCAGTGAAGGAACAGGCGGAGTGACCCAGTACTTC. Its translation is CASSEGTGGVTQYF.

The chain employs TRBV25-1 and TRBJ2-3; 9 bases are a match to TRBD2. V shed 6 bases, J shed 2 bases, and the junction held 18 bases outside the gene matches. From germline, CDR1 is MGHDK and CDR2 SYGVNS. The CDR3 consists of 19 residues. Here the CDR3 reads CASRPGPGKAGGSTDTQYF. The CDR3 DNA sequence: TGTGCCAGCAGACCCGGCCCCGGAAAAGCGGGAGGCTCCACAGATACGCAGTATTTT.

This clonotype was counted ten times or more. The chain is built from TRBV6-1 and TRBJ2-7; D is ambiguous. Per the germline V gene, CDR1 is MNHNS and CDR2 is SASEGT. CDR3 length: 11 residues. Trimming left V 4 bases short and J 3 bases short, with 4 bases between. As DNA, the CDR3 is TGTGCCAGCAGTGTGGACTACGAGCAGTACTTC. It encodes CASSVDYEQYF.

At least ten counts were recorded for this clonotype. This chain connects TRBV5-1 to TRBJ2-1; D call uncertain. This CDR3 is built from 15 residues. Germline V gene sequence: CDR1 SGHRS, CDR2 YFSETQ. Trimming pared 3 bases from V and 0 bases from J, leaving 10 bases between. For the CDR3, the DNA is TGCGCCAGCAGCTCTCGACCCGGCTCCTACAATGAGCAGTTCTTC. Translation gives CASSSRPGSYNEQFF.

With regard to this clonotype: At one end the junction does not follow the germline gene, possibly because of a read error. The chain employs TRBV6-5 and TRBJ2-3, with 7 bases identical to TRBD2. CDR3 length: 15 residues. CDR1 MNHEY and CDR2 SVGAGI come from the germline V gene. Here the CDR3 DNA reads TGTGCCGGCAGTTCTGCGGCGGGAGCGACAGATACGCAGTATTTT. This gives the protein CAGSSAAGATDTQYF.

The chain uses TRBV2 and TRBJ1-3; no clear D gene. This CDR3 is built from 13 residues. CDR1 and CDR2 from the germline V gene are SNHLY and FYNNEI. V lost 6 bases to trimming and J lost 0 bases, with 6 bases between them. Here the CDR3 reads CASRGSSGNTIYF. Written as DNA, the CDR3 is TGTGCCAGCAGAGGGTCCTCTGGAAACACCATATATTTT.

This clonotype was observed many times. The chain employs TRBV20-1 and TRBJ1-4; a possible D gene is TRBD1 (5 bases). Germline CDR1 and CDR2: DFQATT and SNEGSKA (reference sequence). The V end lost 2 bases, the J end lost 6 bases, and 10 bases lay between the germline ends. CDR3 length: 13 amino acids. The CDR3 sequence is CSARPGPDEKLFF. Written as DNA, the CDR3 is TGCAGTGCTAGACCGGGACCGGATGAAAAACTGTTTTTT.

Note on this clonotype: With a much larger clone just one base away, this may be a read error. V usage is TRBV10-3 and J usage is TRBJ2-5; D gene uncertain. Germline V gene lookup returns CDR1 ENHRY and CDR2 SYGVKD. CDR3 length equals 11 residues. Between the trimmed V and J ends, which lost 4 bases and 2 bases, there was a span of 2 bases. CDR3 bases: TGTGCCATCAGTGTACAAGAGACCCAGTACTTC. Its protein product is CAISVQETQYF.